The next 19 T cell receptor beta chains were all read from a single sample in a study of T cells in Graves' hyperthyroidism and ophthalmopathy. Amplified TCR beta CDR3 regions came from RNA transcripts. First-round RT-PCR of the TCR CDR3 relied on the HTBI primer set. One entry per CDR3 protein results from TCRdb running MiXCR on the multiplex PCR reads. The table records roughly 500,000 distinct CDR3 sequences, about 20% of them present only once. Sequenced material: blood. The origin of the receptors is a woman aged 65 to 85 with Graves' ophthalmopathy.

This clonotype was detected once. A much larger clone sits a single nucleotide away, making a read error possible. The CDR3 DNA reads TGTGCCAGCCCGTGGGGACTCACAGACAATGAGCAGTTCTTC. Translation: CASPWGLTDNEQFF. The rearrangement joins TRBV12-3 or TRBV12-4 to TRBJ2-1, with D tentatively TRBD2 (6 bases). The CDR3 is made up of 14 amino acids. Trimming left V 8 bases short and J 5 bases short, with 16 bases between.

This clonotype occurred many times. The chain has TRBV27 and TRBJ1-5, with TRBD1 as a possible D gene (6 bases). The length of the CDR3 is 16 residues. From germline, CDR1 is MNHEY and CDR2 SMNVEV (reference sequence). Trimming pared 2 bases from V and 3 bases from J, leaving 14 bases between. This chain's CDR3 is CASSLRNTGTNQPQHF. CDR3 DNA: TGTGCCAGCAGTTTACGAAATACAGGGACCAATCAGCCCCAGCATTTT.

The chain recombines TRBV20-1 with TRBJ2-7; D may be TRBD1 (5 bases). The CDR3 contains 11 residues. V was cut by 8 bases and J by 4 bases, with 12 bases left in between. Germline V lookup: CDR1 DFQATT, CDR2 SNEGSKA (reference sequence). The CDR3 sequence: CSSGIEYEQYF. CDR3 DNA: TGCAGTTCAGGGATAGAGTACGAGCAGTACTTC.

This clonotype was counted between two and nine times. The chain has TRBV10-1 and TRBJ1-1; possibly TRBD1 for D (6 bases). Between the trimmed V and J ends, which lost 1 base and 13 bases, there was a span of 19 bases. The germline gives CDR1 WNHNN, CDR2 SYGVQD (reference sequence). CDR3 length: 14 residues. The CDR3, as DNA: TGCGCCAGCAGTGAGTTCCCCGGGCCGAGAGGGGGTTTCTTT. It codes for CASSEFPGPRGGFF.

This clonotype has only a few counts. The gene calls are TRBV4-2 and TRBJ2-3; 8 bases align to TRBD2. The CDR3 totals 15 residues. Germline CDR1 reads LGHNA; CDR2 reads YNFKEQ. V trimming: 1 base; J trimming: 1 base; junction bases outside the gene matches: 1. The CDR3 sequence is CASSQAGGGTDTQYF. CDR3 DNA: TGTGCCAGCAGCCAAGCGGGGGGGGGCACAGATACGCAGTATTTT.

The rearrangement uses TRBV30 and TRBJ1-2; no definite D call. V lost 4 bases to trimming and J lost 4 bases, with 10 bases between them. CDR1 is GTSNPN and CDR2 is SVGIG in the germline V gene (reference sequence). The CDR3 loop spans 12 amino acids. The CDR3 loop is CAWKAEFYGYTF. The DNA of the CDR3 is TGTGCCTGGAAAGCGGAGTTCTATGGCTACACCTTC.

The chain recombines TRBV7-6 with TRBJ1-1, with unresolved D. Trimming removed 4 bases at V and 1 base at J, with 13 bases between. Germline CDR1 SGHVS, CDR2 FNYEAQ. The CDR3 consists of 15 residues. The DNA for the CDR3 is TGTGCCAGCAGCTCGTCGGTTACGTCGAACACTGAAGCTTTCTTT. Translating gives CASSSSVTSNTEAFF.

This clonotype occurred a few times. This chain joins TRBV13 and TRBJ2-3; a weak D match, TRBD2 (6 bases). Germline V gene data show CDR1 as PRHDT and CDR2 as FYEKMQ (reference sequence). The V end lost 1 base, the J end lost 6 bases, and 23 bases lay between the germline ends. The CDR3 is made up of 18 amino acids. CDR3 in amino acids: CASSLERELAADPDTQYF. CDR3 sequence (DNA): TGTGCCAGCAGCTTAGAACGGGAACTAGCTGCGGATCCGGATACGCAGTATTTT.

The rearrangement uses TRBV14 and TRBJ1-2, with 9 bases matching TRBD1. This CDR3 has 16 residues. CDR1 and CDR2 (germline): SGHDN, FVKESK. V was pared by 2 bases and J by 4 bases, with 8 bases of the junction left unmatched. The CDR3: CASSQQTTTGGYGYTF. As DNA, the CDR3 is TGTGCCAGCAGCCAACAAACCACGACAGGGGGCTATGGCTACACCTTC.

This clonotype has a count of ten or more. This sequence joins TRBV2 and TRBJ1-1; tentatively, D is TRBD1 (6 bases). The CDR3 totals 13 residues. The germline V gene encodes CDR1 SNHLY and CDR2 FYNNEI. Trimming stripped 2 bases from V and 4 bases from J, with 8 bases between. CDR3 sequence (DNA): TGTGCCAGCAGTGAATTAGGGGGCACTGAAGCTTTCTTT. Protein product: CASSELGGTEAFF.

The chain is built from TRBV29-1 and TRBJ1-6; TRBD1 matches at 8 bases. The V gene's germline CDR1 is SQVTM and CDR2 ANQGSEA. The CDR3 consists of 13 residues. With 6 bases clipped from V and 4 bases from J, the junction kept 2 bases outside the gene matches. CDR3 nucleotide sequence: TGCAGCGTGGGGACAGGTTATAATTCACCCCTCCACTTT. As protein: CSVGTGYNSPLHF.

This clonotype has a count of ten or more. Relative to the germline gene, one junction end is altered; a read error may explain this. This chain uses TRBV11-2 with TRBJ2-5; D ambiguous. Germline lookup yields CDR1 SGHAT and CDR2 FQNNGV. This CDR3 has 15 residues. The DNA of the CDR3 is TGTGCCAGCAGCCTGAGTGGGGTCCGCCAACAGACCCAGTACTTC. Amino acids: CASSLSGVRQQTQYF. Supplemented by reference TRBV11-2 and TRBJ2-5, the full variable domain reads EAGVAQSPRYKIIEKRQSVAFWCNPISGHATLYWYQQILGQGPKLLIQFQNNGVVDDSQLPKDRFSAERLKGVDSTLKIQPAKLEDSAVYLCASSLSGVRQQTQYFGPGTRLLVL.

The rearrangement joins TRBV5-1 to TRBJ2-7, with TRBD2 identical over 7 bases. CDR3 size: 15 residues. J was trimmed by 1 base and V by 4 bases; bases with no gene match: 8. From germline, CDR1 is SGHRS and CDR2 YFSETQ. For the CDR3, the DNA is TGCGCCAGCAGCGGCGCGGGAGTCATTTCCTACGAGCAGTACTTC. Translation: CASSGAGVISYEQYF.

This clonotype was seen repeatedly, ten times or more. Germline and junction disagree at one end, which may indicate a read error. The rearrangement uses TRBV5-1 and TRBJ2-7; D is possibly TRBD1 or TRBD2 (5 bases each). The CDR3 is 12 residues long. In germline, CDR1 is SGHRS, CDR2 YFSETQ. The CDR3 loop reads CASSLEGYEQYF. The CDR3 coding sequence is TGTGCCAGCAGTTTAGAGGGGTACGAGCAGTACTTC.

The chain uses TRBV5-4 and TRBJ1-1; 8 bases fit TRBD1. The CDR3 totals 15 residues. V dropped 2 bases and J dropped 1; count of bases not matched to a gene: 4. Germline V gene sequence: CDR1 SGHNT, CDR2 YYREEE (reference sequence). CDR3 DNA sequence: TGTGCCAGCAGCTTCGGGGGACAGGAGAACACTGAAGCTTTCTTT. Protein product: CASSFGGQENTEAFF.

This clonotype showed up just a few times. CDR3 sequence: CSVVSFNTEAFF. The CDR3 DNA is TGCAGCGTTGTGTCTTTTAACACTGAAGCTTTCTTT. The V call is TRBV29-1, the J call TRBJ1-1; D call uncertain. Germline V gene data show CDR1 as SQVTM and CDR2 as ANQGSEA. V lost 4 bases and J lost 2, with 8 bases in between. CDR3 length: 12 amino acids.

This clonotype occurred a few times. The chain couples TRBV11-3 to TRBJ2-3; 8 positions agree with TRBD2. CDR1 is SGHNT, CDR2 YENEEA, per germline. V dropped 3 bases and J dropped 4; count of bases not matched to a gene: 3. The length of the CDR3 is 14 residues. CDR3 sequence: CASSFRGGPDTQYF. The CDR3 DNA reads TGTGCCAGCAGCTTTCGGGGGGGCCCAGATACGCAGTATTTT.

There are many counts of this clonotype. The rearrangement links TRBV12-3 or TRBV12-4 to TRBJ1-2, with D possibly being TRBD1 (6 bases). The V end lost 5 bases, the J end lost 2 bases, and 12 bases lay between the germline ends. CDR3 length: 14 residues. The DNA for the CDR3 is TGTGCCAGCAGTCCCCCCGGACAGAACTATGGCTACACCTTC. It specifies CASSPPGQNYGYTF.

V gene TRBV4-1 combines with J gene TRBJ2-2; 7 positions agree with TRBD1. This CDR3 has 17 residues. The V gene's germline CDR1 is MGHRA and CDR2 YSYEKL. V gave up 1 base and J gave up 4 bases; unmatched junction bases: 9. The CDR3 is CASSQGERGRGTGELFF. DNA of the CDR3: TGCGCCAGCAGCCAAGGGGAAAGGGGGCGAGGCACCGGGGAGCTGTTTTTT.